Listed below are T cell receptor beta chains from one sample, sequenced in a study of cytomegalovirus exposure and HLA in healthy donors. Sequenced by immunoSEQ multiplex PCR; TCRdb stores in-frame clones only, minus some. This table holds roughly 110,000 clones, roughly 90% found once. Material for sequencing was PBMCs. These receptors all come from a woman aged 18-29 years in good health and CMV-seropositive. CDR3s include the opening cysteine and the closing phenylalanine or tryptophan. D genes are given only for firm matches.

d_call	v_call	j_call	cdr3_aa	cdr3_nt
TRBD1	TRBV6-6	TRBJ1-6	CASSRDRDSPLHF	TGTGCCAGCAGCCGAGACAGGGATTCACCCCTCCACTTT
TRBD1	TRBV4-2	TRBJ1-1	CASSQESAWTGGKNEAFF	TGTGCCAGCAGCCAAGAGTCGGCTTGGACAGGGGGCAAGAATGAAGCTTTCTTT
TRBD1	TRBV27	TRBJ1-3	CASSFRPGTVGNTIYF	TGTGCCAGCAGTTTTCGCCCCGGGACAGTAGGAAACACCATATATTTT
TRBD2	TRBV29-1	TRBJ2-5	CSGLTSGGAETQYF	TGCAGCGGACTTACTAGCGGGGGGGCGGAGACCCAGTACTTC
TRBD1	TRBV9	TRBJ1-1	CASSDGTENTEAFF	TGTGCCAGCAGTGACGGGACAGAGAACACTGAAGCTTTCTTT
NA	TRBV19	TRBJ1-1	CASSIGGRPRGDTEAFF	TGTGCCAGTAGTATAGGTGGCAGGCCGCGGGGAGACACTGAAGCTTTCTTT
NA	TRBV29-1	TRBJ2-5	CSAQQEVGETQYF	TGCAGCGCCCAACAGGAAGTAGGAGAGACCCAGTACTTC
NA	TRBV28	TRBJ2-7	CASSLAGSSYEQYF	TGTGCCAGCAGTTTAGCCGGGAGCTCCTACGAGCAGTACTTC
NA	TRBV5-4	TRBJ1-5	CASSLDRQNPQHF	TGTGCCAGCAGCTTGGACAGGCAGAATCCCCAGCATTTT
TRBD2	TRBV28	TRBJ2-5	CASSGGGLQETQYF	TGTGCCAGCAGTGGCGGGGGGCTCCAAGAGACCCAGTACTTC
TRBD2	TRBV25-1	TRBJ2-1	CASSELNGGYNEQFF	TGTGCCAGCAGTGAATTAAACGGGGGGTACAATGAGCAGTTCTTC
TRBD1	TRBV2	TRBJ1-2	CASSVLRGQRVGGYTF	TGTGCCAGCAGTGTCTTAAGGGGGCAGCGGGTGGGTGGCTACACCTTC
NA	TRBV2	TRBJ2-1	CASSEQGYDEQFF	TGTGCCAGCAGTGAGCAGGGGTACGATGAGCAGTTCTTC
TRBD1	TRBV13	TRBJ2-5	CASSLGRGQGKGETQYF	TGTGCCAGCAGCTTAGGCCGAGGACAGGGAAAAGGGGAGACCCAGTACTTC
TRBD1	TRBV9	TRBJ1-2	CASARGTGADGYTF	TGTGCCAGCGCTCGGGGGACAGGGGCCGATGGCTACACCTTC
NA	TRBV27	TRBJ2-6	CASSPASSGANVLTF	TGTGCCAGCAGTCCAGCGAGCTCTGGGGCCAACGTCCTGACTTTC
NA	TRBV25-1	TRBJ2-5	CASSEFRQPQETQYF	TGTGCCAGCAGTGAATTCCGACAGCCGCAAGAGACCCAGTACTTC
TRBD2	TRBV9	TRBJ2-5	CASSGTGLAGQETQYF	TGTGCCAGCAGCGGGACGGGACTAGCGGGACAAGAGACCCAGTACTTC